Below are 26 T cell receptor beta chains sequenced from a single sample in a study of T-cell memory formation after mild COVID-19. TCRdb called the 5' RACE reads again in MiXCR, with one record for every CDR3 protein. The data show a few hundred thousand distinct CDR3 sequences, 15% to 20% seen once. Sequencing input: PBMCs or a T cell subset sorted from them (not recorded which). These receptors were obtained from a man younger than 35 who had mild COVID-19 (a few samples of this study predate the infection). Cell type and time point are not known.

V usage is TRBV29-1 and J usage is TRBJ2-3; D call uncertain. Trimming stripped 7 bases from V and 4 bases from J, with 9 bases between. Looked up from germline, CDR1 is SQVTM and CDR2 is ANQGSEA. The CDR3 runs to 11 residues. CDR3: CSGGRPDTQYF. The CDR3 DNA sequence: TGCAGCGGGGGTCGGCCAGATACGCAGTATTTT.

V usage is TRBV12-3 or TRBV12-4 and J usage is TRBJ2-5; 12 nucleotides align to TRBD2. This CDR3 is 14 amino acids long. The junction had 4 bases not matched to a gene; V was cut back by 6 bases and J by 5 bases. CDR3 nucleotides: TGTGCCAGCAGCTCTAGCGGGGGGGGCGAGACCCAGTACTTC. Amino acids: CASSSSGGGETQYF.

The rearrangement joins TRBV5-5 to TRBJ1-1, with no clear D. Trimming pared 4 bases from V and 3 bases from J, leaving 19 bases between. Germline values: CDR1 SGHKS, CDR2 YYEKEE (reference sequence). The CDR3 length is 16 residues. The CDR3 DNA sequence: TGTGCCAGCAGCCCCTACCTCCGGAGGGCATACACTGAAGCTTTCTTT. Encoded protein: CASSPYLRRAYTEAFF.

A few counts support this clonotype. The chain couples TRBV4-3 to TRBJ1-2; D may be TRBD1 (6 bases). The germline V gene has CDR1 LGHNA and CDR2 YSLEER. V gave up 0 bases and J gave up 6 bases, with 14 bases separating them. CDR3 length: 15 residues. The CDR3 coding sequence is TGCGCCAGCAGCCAAGAATCAGGGGTGGCGAATGGCTACACCTTC. This sequence encodes CASSQESGVANGYTF.

The chain carries TRBV7-9 and TRBJ1-3, with D uncertain. CDR1 SEHNR and CDR2 FQNEAQ come from the germline V gene (reference sequence). The CDR3 runs to 15 residues. V dropped 4 bases and J dropped 5 bases, with 15 bases sitting between them. The CDR3 protein is CASSYRGIARNTIYF. DNA for the CDR3: TGTGCCAGCAGCTATCGGGGAATCGCCCGAAACACCATATATTTT.

This clonotype was counted at least ten times. The chain uses TRBV5-1 and TRBJ2-1; 11 bases are shared with TRBD2. Looked up from germline, CDR1 is SGHRS and CDR2 is YFSETQ. The CDR3 consists of 14 residues. The trim removed 4 bases at V and 6 bases at J, leaving 3 bases unmatched. The CDR3 DNA reads as TGCGCCAGCAGCGCGGGACTAGCGGCCAATGAGCAGTTCTTC. It codes for CASSAGLAANEQFF.

The chain has TRBV7-9 and TRBJ2-7; D remains unclear. This CDR3 region has 11 residues. V was pared by 2 bases and J by 7 bases, with 6 bases between. The germline CDR1 and CDR2 sequences are SEHNR and FQNEAQ (reference sequence). CDR3 loop: CASSLRLEQYF. The CDR3 coding sequence is TGTGCCAGCAGCTTACGCCTAGAGCAGTACTTC.

This clonotype was seen a few times. The gene calls are TRBV7-9 and TRBJ2-3; 7 bases agree with TRBD1. The V gene's germline CDR1 is SEHNR and CDR2 FQNEAQ (reference sequence). V shed 5 bases and J 2 bases; nucleotides not matched to a gene: 4. CDR3 length: 14 residues. In DNA, the CDR3 is TGTGCCAGCAGCCCGGGGACAGCCACAGATACGCAGTATTTT. Amino acids: CASSPGTATDTQYF.

This clonotype appeared a few times. The V and J genes are TRBV6-2 or TRBV6-3 and TRBJ2-7; TRBD1 agrees at 8 bases. The CDR3 has 14 residues. Germline V gene data show CDR1 as MNHEY and CDR2 as SVGEGT. Unmatched junction bases numbered 4, after V lost 6 bases and J lost 0 bases. CDR3 sequence: CASRRTGHSYEQYV. The CDR3 region has the DNA TGTGCCAGCAGAAGGACAGGGCACTCCTACGAGCAGTACGTC.

The chain uses TRBV3-1 and TRBJ2-2; D might be TRBD2 (5 bases). The CDR3 runs to 15 residues. CDR1 is LGHDT, CDR2 YNNKEL, per germline (reference sequence). Trimming removed 4 bases from V and 4 bases from J, with 13 bases in between. The DNA of the CDR3 is TGTGCCAGCAGCCTAACGAGGGCCCCCACCGGGGAGCTGTTTTTT. This encodes CASSLTRAPTGELFF.

J is TRBJ1-5 and V is TRBV7-6, with TRBD1 as a possible D gene (6 bases). The CDR3 totals 15 residues. Trimming pared 9 bases from V and 2 bases from J, leaving 17 bases between. CDR1 and CDR2 (germline): SGHVS, FNYEAQ. CDR3 nucleotide sequence: TGTGCCAGTTCGGGGGCACAAGGTGGCAATCAGCCCCAGCATTTT. This gives the protein CASSGAQGGNQPQHF.

This clonotype was counted a few times. The rearrangement links TRBV6-5 to TRBJ1-4, with D unresolved. This CDR3 is 15 amino acids long. CDR1 is MNHEY and CDR2 is SVGAGI in the germline V gene. V was cut by 0 bases and J by 11 bases, with 16 bases left in between. DNA of the CDR3: TGTGCCAGCAGTTACTCGGACCTTCGAGTGGGGAAACTGTTTTTT. This encodes CASSYSDLRVGKLFF.

This clonotype appeared a few times. V is TRBV18 and J is TRBJ2-2; maybe TRBD2 (5 bases). Germline V gene sequence: CDR1 KGHSH, CDR2 LQKENI. V was pared by 4 bases and J by 2 bases, with 17 bases between. The CDR3 has 17 residues. This CDR3 reads CASSLGGGTANTGELFF. The CDR3 coding sequence is TGTGCCAGCTCACTCGGAGGTGGAACCGCTAACACCGGGGAGCTGTTTTTT.

The sample holds a few counts of this clonotype. The chain combines TRBV11-1 with TRBJ2-4; TRBD1 is a possible D gene (6 bases). Trimming took off 5 bases at V and 14 bases at J, with 19 bases between the two ends. Germline CDR1 is SGHAT and CDR2 is FQDESV (reference sequence). The CDR3 is 13 amino acids. CDR3 protein: CASSRDIQGREYF. The CDR3 DNA reads as TGTGCCAGCAGCCGGGACATCCAAGGAAGAGAGTACTTC. The whole variable domain, remainder taken from reference TRBV11-1 and TRBJ2-4, is EAEVAQSPRYKITEKSQAVAFWCDPISGHATLYWYRQILGQGPELLVQFQDESVVDDSQLPKDRFSAERLKGVDSTLKIQPAELGDSAMYLCASSRDIQGREYFGAGTRLSVL.

The V call is TRBV15, the J call TRBJ1-2; a possible D gene is TRBD1 (5 bases). Germline V gene data show CDR1 as LNHNV and CDR2 as YYDKDF (reference sequence). The CDR3 has 14 residues. The V end lost 3 bases, the J end lost 9 bases, and 17 bases lay between the germline ends. CDR3 loop: CATSRSDSEGSYTF. As DNA, the CDR3 is TGTGCCACCAGCAGGTCAGATAGCGAGGGGAGCTACACCTTC.

This clonotype has at least ten counts. The rearrangement links TRBV5-1 to TRBJ2-3; TRBD2 might be the D (6 bases). The CDR3 consists of 12 residues. Germline V gene lookup returns CDR1 SGHRS and CDR2 YFSETQ. V was shortened by 7 bases and J by 3 bases, with 9 bases between the two germline ends. The CDR3 here is CASHAGTDTQYF. CDR3 DNA: TGCGCCAGCCACGCGGGAACAGATACGCAGTATTTT.

V usage is TRBV6-5 and J usage is TRBJ2-2; D is tentatively TRBD1 or TRBD2 (5 bases each). The V gene lost 2 bases and the J gene lost 7 bases, with 14 bases spanning the gap. The length of the CDR3 is 15 residues. Per germline, CDR1 MNHEY and CDR2 SVGAGI. The CDR3 nucleotides read TGTGCCAGCAGTTACGAGGGCAGGGTGAACGGGGAGCTGTTTTTT. Its translation is CASSYEGRVNGELFF.

This clonotype was detected only a few times. The chain joins TRBV5-1 to TRBJ2-2, with 9 bases lining up with TRBD1. Unmatched junction bases numbered 9, after V lost 2 bases and J lost 7 bases. The CDR3 totals 16 residues. CDR1 and CDR2 from the germline V gene are SGHRS and YFSETQ. The DNA of the CDR3 is TGCGCCAGCAGCTTCTCCGGGACAGGGCTTGTCGGGGAGCTGTTTTTT. As protein: CASSFSGTGLVGELFF.

This clonotype was observed a handful of times. V gene TRBV7-6 combines with J gene TRBJ2-6, with TRBD1 matching 7 bases. The CDR3 sequence is 16 residues long. V trimming: 4 bases; J trimming: 0 bases; junction bases outside the gene matches: 3. Germline V gene lookup returns CDR1 SGHVS and CDR2 FNYEAQ. CDR3 DNA: TGTGCCAGCAGCTCGACAGGGATCTCTGGGGCCAACGTCCTGACTTTC. Protein: CASSSTGISGANVLTF.

This clonotype was found a few times. This rearrangement joins TRBV12-3 or TRBV12-4 to TRBJ2-3; D gene uncertain. V was trimmed by 3 bases and J by 0 bases, leaving 10 bases between them. The CDR3 consists of 15 residues. The CDR3 loop is CASSFEGLSTDTQYF. In DNA form, the CDR3 reads TGTGCCAGCAGTTTCGAAGGGCTCAGCACAGATACGCAGTATTTT.

This clonotype was seen a few times. The rearrangement uses TRBV6-5 and TRBJ2-7; D may be TRBD2 (6 bases). V lost 0 bases to trimming and J lost 4 bases, with 7 bases between them. The V gene's germline CDR1 is MNHEY and CDR2 SVGAGI. This CDR3 is built from 13 residues. In DNA, the CDR3 is TGTGCCAGCAGTTACTCGGAGGGGTACGAGCAGTACGTC. Its translation: CASSYSEGYEQYV.

This chain uses TRBV6-5 with TRBJ2-7; possibly TRBD2 for D (5 bases). Trimming shortened V by 6 bases and J by 4 bases, and 16 bases separated the two germline ends. Germline values: CDR1 MNHEY, CDR2 SVGAGI. The CDR3 length is 14 residues. The CDR3 reads CASRLGETGYEQYF. The CDR3 DNA follows: TGTGCCAGCAGGCTGGGAGAGACGGGATACGAGCAGTACTTC.

This clonotype was counted only a few times. CDR3: CASKIPGGIDEQYV. The CDR3 DNA is TGTGCCAGCAAGATCCCCGGCGGGATTGACGAGCAGTACGTC. This rearrangement joins TRBV6-5 to TRBJ2-7; TRBD2 is a possible D gene (6 bases). Deletions cut 7 bases from V and 5 bases from J, with 18 bases between. Looked up from germline, CDR1 is MNHEY and CDR2 is SVGAGI. This CDR3 is 14 amino acids long.

The V and J genes are TRBV4-1 and TRBJ1-1; D remains unclear. V shed 1 base and J shed 0 bases, with 12 bases lying between them. The CDR3 is 16 amino acids. Per germline, CDR1 MGHRA and CDR2 YSYEKL. The CDR3 loop reads CASSQGEGVLNTEAFF. CDR3 nucleotides: TGCGCCAGCAGCCAAGGGGAGGGCGTGTTGAACACTGAAGCTTTCTTT.

As concerns this clonotype: This may arise from a read error, as a much more abundant clone is one base away. The genes are TRBV29-1 and TRBJ2-1; the D is unclear. The CDR3 is 13 residues long. The germline CDR1 and CDR2 sequences are SQVTM and ANQGSEA. With 6 bases removed from V and 4 bases from J, the gap between germline ends came to 13 bases. This CDR3 reads CSVVTPGYNEQFF. In DNA, the CDR3 is TGCAGCGTAGTAACGCCAGGATACAATGAGCAGTTCTTC.

The rearrangement links TRBV24-1 to TRBJ2-2, with 10 nucleotides matching TRBD2. From germline, CDR1 is KGHDR and CDR2 SFDVKD. This CDR3 contains 18 residues. J gave up 7 bases and V 5 bases, and 15 bases lay outside the gene matches. In DNA, the CDR3 is TGTGCCACCAGTGTTTGCGGAGCAGCGGGGGGGCCAGGCGGGGAGCTGTTTTTT. This gives the protein CATSVCGAAGGPGGELFF.